A selection of T cell receptor beta chains follows, all from one sample in a study of graft-versus-host responses after intestinal transplantation. Only in-frame clones appear in the TCRdb table, and some are missing; sequencing was by immunoSEQ multiplex PCR. The sample carries roughly 40,000 clones, 80% to 95% recorded once. The sample in question was PBMCs, obtained 700 to 850 days after intestinal transplantation. Receptors were obtained from a human patient who received an intestinal transplant, so some T cells may come from the graft donor. Each CDR3 is given with its conserved first and last residue. The D gene is left open where the match is weak. Expanded clones are given a class, and other clones once, few, many or no size at all.

v_gene	j_gene	abundance	d_gene	CDR3nt	CDR3aa
TRBV5-4	TRBJ1-4	-	-	TGTGCCAGCAGTGAATTCACAGGGAAACTGTTTTTT	CASSEFTGKLFF
TRBV7-6	TRBJ2-3	-	-	TGTGCCAGCAGCTTAGCGGGGGGGCCCGACCCCACAGATACGCAGTATTTT	CASSLAGGPDPTDTQYF
TRBV6-6	TRBJ2-7	-	TRBD2	TGTGCCAGCAGCCGACTAGCGGCCCAGGCGGACGAGCAGTACTTC	CASSRLAAQADEQYF
TRBV6-1	TRBJ1-2	-	-	TGTGCCAGCAGTGACCCCCCGGGGGACTATGGCTACACCTTC	CASSDPPGDYGYTF
TRBV27	TRBJ2-2	-	-	TGTGCCAGCAGTTTATCGGGCACCGGGGAGCTGTTTTTT	CASSLSGTGELFF
TRBV7-6	TRBJ2-5	-	-	TGTGCCAGCAGCTTAGTGATTAACTGGGGGAGCGACCAGTACTTC	CASSLVINWGSDQYF
TRBV29-1	TRBJ1-1	-	-	TGCAGCGTCGCAAGGAACACTGAAGCTTTCTTT	CSVARNTEAFF
TRBV18	TRBJ1-1	-	-	TGTGCCAGCTCACCCGCCTGGGAGATGAGGACTGAAGCTTTCTTT	CASSPAWEMRTEAFF
TRBV29-1	TRBJ2-5	-	-	TGCAGCGTTGAGTGGGGGATGGGTGAGACCCAGTACTTC	CSVEWGMGETQYF
TRBV7-3	TRBJ1-1	-	-	TGTGCCAGCAGGCGACGGATGAACACTGAAGCTTTCTTT	CASRRRMNTEAFF
TRBV19	TRBJ2-7	-	-	TGTGCCAGTAAAAGTAGCGCCAGAGGGAGCGGGTCCGGGGTGGTCGACGAGCAGTACTTC	CASKSSARGSGSGVVDEQYF
TRBV30	TRBJ1-6	-	-	TGTGCCTGGAGTGTAGACCTCGGACAGCCGTATAATTCACCCCTCCACTTT	CAWSVDLGQPYNSPLHF
TRBV10-3	TRBJ2-1	-	-	TGTGCCATCAGACAAGTCGGTGAGCAGTTCTTC	CAIRQVGEQFF
TRBV10-3	TRBJ2-3	-	-	TGTGCCATCAGGGGGGGGCTAGGACCAGATACGCAGTATTTT	CAIRGGLGPDTQYF
TRBV28	TRBJ1-2	-	TRBD1	TGTGCCAGCAGTTCGGGACAGGCGCTGACTTATGGCTACACCTTC	CASSSGQALTYGYTF
TRBV6-1	TRBJ1-4	-	-	TGTGCCAGCAGTCGCCCCTATGAAAAACTGTTTTTT	CASSRPYEKLFF
TRBV7-9	TRBJ1-1	-	-	TGTGCCAGCACCTCCTCCCTGCAGAACACTGAAGCTTTCTTT	CASTSSLQNTEAFF
TRBV7-9	TRBJ2-5	once	-	TGTGCCAGCAGCCCCGGGACAGCCGGAGGGTCGGAGACCCAGTACTTC	CASSPGTAGGSETQYF
TRBV9	TRBJ2-3	-	TRBD2	TGTGCCAGCAGCGTATACGGGGGGGCAGCAGATACGCAGTATTTT	CASSVYGGAADTQYF
TRBV7-3	TRBJ2-6	-	-	TGTGCCAGCAGCTTAGTAGCTGGGGCCAACGTCCTGACTTTC	CASSLVAGANVLTF
TRBV4-1	TRBJ2-7	-	TRBD1	TGCGCCAGCAGCCAAGTGGCGGGACAGGGAGCCTACGAGCAGTACTTC	CASSQVAGQGAYEQYF
TRBV29-1	TRBJ1-1	-	-	TGCAGCGTTCGCGGGCGGGTAGGCTGGGATGAAGCTTTCTTT	CSVRGRVGWDEAFF
TRBV25-1	TRBJ2-7	-	-	TGTGCCAGCAGTGAAAGAGGCCAGTCCTACGAGCAGTACTTC	CASSERGQSYEQYF